These 14 T cell receptor beta chains were all obtained from the same sample, sequenced in a study of shared clonotypes between healthy human individuals. Naivety among CD8 cells was defined by CD45RO negativity and positive CCR7 selection, thereby excluding terminally differentiated effector memory CD45RA+ cells. Repertoires were generated with immunoSEQ multiplex PCR, while TCRdb's copy carries only in-frame clones and drops some. The sample contains about 2.2 million clones, just over 90% of which appear only once. Sequencing input: naive CD8+ T cells from PBMCs. The source of these receptors is a man aged 18 to 35 in good health. Some clones in this sample may be carry-over from other donors' samples.

This clone was seen once. This chain joins TRBV7-9 and TRBJ2-3; D call uncertain. The V end lost 5 bases, the J end lost 6 bases, and 24 bases lay between the germline ends. CDR1 and CDR2 (germline): SEHNR, FQNEAQ (reference sequence). This CDR3 region has 17 residues. Here the CDR3 reads CASSPAPATTPGDTQYF. CDR3 nucleotide sequence: TGTGCCAGCAGCCCCGCCCCGGCGACAACCCCGGGTGATACGCAGTATTTT.

The CDR3 region is CASSHTGGLTEAFF. The DNA of the CDR3 is TGTGCCAGCAGCCATACTGGGGGTCTCACTGAAGCTTTCTTT. The chain uses TRBV7-9 and TRBJ1-1; TRBD1 might be the D (5 bases). The CDR3 runs to 14 residues. CDR1 is SEHNR, CDR2 FQNEAQ, per germline (reference sequence). The V and J ends lost 5 bases and 4 bases respectively, with 14 bases between them. The full variable domain, rest sourced from reference TRBV7-9 and TRBJ1-1, is DTGVSQNPRHKITKRGQNVTFRCDPISEHNRLYWYRQTLGQGPEFLTYFQNEAQLEKSRLLSDRFSAERPKGSFSTLEIQRTEQGDSAMYLCASSHTGGLTEAFFGQGTRLTVV.

CDR3 nucleotide sequence: TGTGCCAGCAGAAACAACCCCGTCGATAGGGTGGGCAATCAGCCCCAGCATTTT. It specifies CASRNNPVDRVGNQPQHF. The chain employs TRBV27 and TRBJ1-5; D is undetermined. V was clipped by 6 bases and J by 2 bases, with 23 bases between them. The CDR3 consists of 18 residues. Germline CDR1 reads MNHEY; CDR2 reads SMNVEV (reference sequence).

The chain uses TRBV19 and TRBJ1-4; 7 nucleotides align to TRBD1. V lost 3 bases to trimming and J lost 8 bases; unmatched junction nucleotides: 9. Germline V CDR1 and CDR2: LNHDA, SQIVND (reference sequence). This CDR3 is built from 15 residues. CDR3 coding DNA: TGTGCCAGTAGTATGATAAGGGGGCTGAACGAAAAACTGTTTTTT. As protein: CASSMIRGLNEKLFF.

This chain links TRBV5-1 with TRBJ2-1; D is perhaps TRBD1 (5 bases). Per germline, CDR1 SGHRS and CDR2 YFSETQ. This CDR3 is 16 amino acids long. Deletions cut 6 bases from V and 2 bases from J, with 18 bases between. CDR3 nucleotides: TGCGCCAGCACTTTGACGCTAGGGGTTCCCTACAATGAGCAGTTCTTC. It codes for CASTLTLGVPYNEQFF.

Note on this clone: The sample carries other DNA sequences with the same CDR3. The V call is TRBV19, the J call TRBJ1-1; 7 nucleotides agree with TRBD1. CDR3 length: 14 amino acids. The germline V gene encodes CDR1 LNHDA and CDR2 SQIVND (reference sequence). V gave up 2 bases and J gave up 2 bases; unmatched junction bases: 2. The CDR3 DNA reads TGTGCCAGTAGTATATCAGGGGGTAACACTGAAGCTTTCTTT. This translates into CASSISGGNTEAFF.

The chain recombines TRBV6-1 with TRBJ1-1; D unclear. The V end lost 4 bases, the J end lost 1 base, and 4 bases lay between the germline ends. The CDR3 is made up of 12 amino acids. Germline CDR1 is MNHNS and CDR2 is SASEGT. The CDR3 DNA reads TGTGCCAGCAGTGCGGCGAACACTGAAGCTTTCTTT. Translated: CASSAANTEAFF.

This clone was counted once. The chain links TRBV18 to TRBJ2-2; tentatively, D is TRBD1 or TRBD2 (5 bases each). Germline V gene sequence: CDR1 KGHSH, CDR2 LQKENI. The CDR3 length is 16 residues. With 2 bases removed from V and 4 bases from J, the gap between germline ends came to 14 bases. CDR3 amino acids: CASSPFSEGRTGELFF. CDR3 nucleotide sequence: TGTGCCAGCTCACCATTTTCTGAGGGGCGCACCGGGGAGCTGTTTTTT.

The V gene is TRBV7-6, the J gene TRBJ2-4; D might be TRBD1 (5 bases). The germline CDR1 and CDR2 sequences are SGHVS and FNYEAQ. This CDR3 has 14 residues. V dropped 7 bases and J dropped 5 bases, with 15 bases sitting between them. DNA for the CDR3: TGTGCCAGCACCCGAGAAAGGGGCGAAAACATTCAGTACTTC. Translation gives CASTRERGENIQYF.

The rearrangement joins TRBV28 to TRBJ2-7, with TRBD1 as a possible D gene (6 bases). Per germline, CDR1 MDHEN and CDR2 SYDVKM. CDR3 length: 16 amino acids. Trimming shortened V by 3 bases and J by 2 bases, and 17 bases separated the two germline ends. As DNA, the CDR3 is TGTGCCAGCAGTTTCGCCCGCACGGGACATACCTACGAGCAGTACTTC. This gives the protein CASSFARTGHTYEQYF.

The rearrangement joins TRBV5-1 to TRBJ2-7; D remains ambiguous. There are 14 residues in the CDR3. From germline, CDR1 is SGHRS and CDR2 YFSETQ. V lost 0 bases and J 3 bases, leaving 10 bases between the germline ends. The CDR3 bases are TGCGCCAGCAGCTTGGAGGTCGGGTACTACGAGCAGTACTTC. Protein sequence: CASSLEVGYYEQYF.

CDR3 residues: CATRGGTPDQPQHF. The CDR3 DNA reads TGTGCCACCAGAGGCGGGACACCCGATCAGCCCCAGCATTTT. The chain is built from TRBV7-8 and TRBJ1-5; TRBD1 is a possible D gene (6 bases). This CDR3 comprises 14 residues. Looked up from germline, CDR1 is SGHVS and CDR2 is FQNEAQ. With 10 bases removed from V and 5 bases from J, the gap between germline ends came to 18 bases.

The CDR3 is CASSLGGTGTSDYGYTF. CDR3 coding DNA: TGTGCCAGCAGCTTAGGGGGGACAGGGACATCCGACTATGGCTACACCTTC. The V and J genes are TRBV7-9 and TRBJ1-2; 9 nucleotides line up with TRBD1. CDR1 and CDR2 (germline): SEHNR, FQNEAQ (reference sequence). The CDR3 has 17 residues. Trimming removed 1 base from V and 3 bases from J; junction bases left unmatched: 9.

The chain is built from TRBV12-5 and TRBJ2-1; D is unclear. The CDR3 consists of 11 residues. Trimming stripped 3 bases from V and 13 bases from J, with 10 bases between. From germline, CDR1 is LGHNT and CDR2 FRNRAP. The CDR3 DNA is TGTGCTAGTGGTTTACCGCGACAACAGTTCTTC. It yields the protein CASGLPRQQFF.